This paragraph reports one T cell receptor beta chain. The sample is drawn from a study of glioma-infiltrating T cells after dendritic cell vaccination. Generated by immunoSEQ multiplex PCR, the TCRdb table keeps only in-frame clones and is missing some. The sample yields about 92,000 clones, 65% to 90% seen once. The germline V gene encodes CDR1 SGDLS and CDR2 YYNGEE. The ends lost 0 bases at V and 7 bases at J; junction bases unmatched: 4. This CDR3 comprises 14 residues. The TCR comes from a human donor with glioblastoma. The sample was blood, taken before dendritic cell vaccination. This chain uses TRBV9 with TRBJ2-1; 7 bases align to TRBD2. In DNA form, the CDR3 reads TGTGCCAGCAGCGTAGTGGCTAGCGGAAATGAGCAGTTCTTC. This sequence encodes CASSVVASGNEQFF.